The 28 T cell receptor beta chains listed next were all sequenced from one sample in a study of blood T cell repertoires in COVID-19 (dated by TCRdb to the early 2020s). The receptor library was made with the immunoSEQ multiplex PCR assay. TCRdb re-hosts the immuneACCESS table, in-frame sequences only. Its copies lack some clones; in the studies checked, an unresolved V gene accounts for under half of them, and the cause for the rest is not known. The sample table shows under 250,000 clones, and approximately 90% are seen once. The ten largest account for about 9.9% of the sample. Sequences were obtained from peripheral blood. These receptor sequences come from a man aged 45-65 years with COVID-19, enrolled during active disease.

The chain has TRBV7-9 and TRBJ2-7; D is uncertain. The V gene's germline CDR1 is SEHNR and CDR2 FQNEAQ (reference sequence). V was cut by 2 bases and J by 12 bases, with 11 bases left in between. The CDR3 has 11 amino acids. In DNA form, the CDR3 reads TGTGCCAGCAGCTTAAGTGGCTGGAGGTACTTC. This encodes CASSLSGWRYF.

The chain is built from TRBV29-1 and TRBJ2-3; 9 positions agree with TRBD1. The CDR3 sequence is 19 residues long. Losses at the gene ends were 0 bases for V and 6 bases for J; bases not matched to a gene: 19. Germline lookup yields CDR1 SQVTM and CDR2 ANQGSEA. The CDR3 is CSVEDLTGQGYGFVDTQYF. As DNA, the CDR3 is TGCAGCGTTGAAGATCTGACGGGACAGGGTTATGGTTTCGTCGATACGCAGTATTTT.

This sequence joins TRBV28 and TRBJ2-1, with 8 bases that match TRBD1. V was clipped by 2 bases and J by 2 bases; unmatched bases: 5. Germline lookup yields CDR1 MDHEN and CDR2 SYDVKM. CDR3 length: 16 amino acids. The CDR3 spells CASSLGSGGPYNEQFF. In DNA, the CDR3 is TGTGCCAGCAGTTTAGGTTCAGGGGGCCCCTACAATGAGCAGTTCTTC. Variable domain in full (rest from reference TRBV28 and TRBJ2-1): DVKVTQSSRYLVKRTGEKVFLECVQDMDHENMFWYRQDPGLGLRLIYFSYDVKMKEKGDIPEGYSVSREKKERFSLILESASTNQTSMYLCASSLGSGGPYNEQFFGPGTRLTVL.

V usage is TRBV2 and J usage is TRBJ1-6, with TRBD1 matching over 8 bases. The V segment lost 9 bases and the J segment 3 bases; nucleotides outside the gene matches: 1. The CDR3 has 13 residues. Germline assignment: CDR1 SNHLY and CDR2 FYNNEI. The CDR3 sequence is CARDRGYNSPLHF. Here the CDR3 DNA reads TGTGCCAGAGACAGGGGCTATAATTCACCCCTCCACTTT.

CDR3 nucleotides: TGTGCCAGCAGCTATCTAGCGGGGGGAACCGGGGAGCTGTTTTTT. Its translation is CASSYLAGGTGELFF. This chain joins TRBV7-3 and TRBJ2-2, with 11 bases matching TRBD2. CDR1 SGHTA and CDR2 FQGTGA come from the germline V gene. This CDR3 region has 15 residues. Unmatched junction bases numbered 3, after V lost 4 bases and J lost 5 bases.

The rearrangement joins TRBV30 to TRBJ1-3; D gene ambiguous. The CDR3 has 14 residues. Germline-derived CDR1 and CDR2 are GTSNPN and SVGIG (reference sequence). The germline V and J ends were trimmed by 1 base and 0 bases, with 7 bases remaining between them. For the CDR3, the DNA is TGTGCCTGGAGTGGAGTGTTCTCTGGAAACACCATATATTTT. Protein product: CAWSGVFSGNTIYF. The full variable domain, its missing parts supplied by reference TRBV30 and TRBJ1-3, is SQTIHQWPATLVQPVGSPLSLECTVEGTSNPNLYWYRQAAGRGLQLLFYSVGIGQISSEVPQNLSASRPQDRQFILSSKKLLLSDSGFYLCAWSGVFSGNTIYFGEGSWLTVV.

This chain uses TRBV10-3 with TRBJ2-7; TRBD2 matches 10 bases. CDR3 size: 14 residues. Germline CDR1 reads ENHRY; CDR2 reads SYGVKD. The V and J ends lost 4 bases and 3 bases, in that order; junction bases with no gene match: 3. CDR3 coding DNA: TGTGCCATCAGTGTAGGACTAGCGGACTACGAGCAGTACTTC. Its translation: CAISVGLADYEQYF.

V gene TRBV6-5 combines with J gene TRBJ1-4, with D unclear. V lost 6 bases, J lost 7 bases, and 18 bases lay in between. Germline CDR1 and CDR2: MNHEY and SVGAGI. This CDR3 has 15 amino acids. The CDR3: CASSNHGNDGEKLFF. The CDR3 nucleotides read TGTGCCAGCAGCAATCACGGGAATGATGGTGAAAAACTGTTTTTT.

This clone appeared once. The chain uses TRBV28 and TRBJ1-6; D uncertain. The V end was cut by 5 bases, the J end by 8 bases, with 13 bases between. CDR1 and CDR2 from the germline V gene are MDHEN and SYDVKM. CDR3 length: 14 residues. The CDR3 DNA sequence: TGTGCCAGCAGTCCCTCCCTCCAGTATTCACCCCTCCACTTT. As protein: CASSPSLQYSPLHF.

The CDR3 DNA reads as TGTGCCTGGACCCCCATAAGCGGGAGGTCCACAGATACGCAGTATTTT. It translates to CAWTPISGRSTDTQYF. J is TRBJ2-3 and V is TRBV30, with TRBD2 matching 9 bases. The ends lost 4 bases at V and 2 bases at J; junction bases unmatched: 10. The CDR3 has 16 amino acids. The germline V gene encodes CDR1 GTSNPN and CDR2 SVGIG (reference sequence).

The chain carries TRBV13 and TRBJ2-1; D is uncertain. The CDR3 length is 14 residues. CDR1 and CDR2 from the germline V gene are PRHDT and FYEKMQ (reference sequence). Trimming cost V 5 bases and J 4 bases, with 12 bases left between them. The CDR3 sequence: CASSPKTHYNEQFF. The CDR3 DNA follows: TGTGCCAGCAGCCCGAAGACTCATTACAATGAGCAGTTCTTC. Supplemented by reference TRBV13 and TRBJ2-1, the full variable domain reads AAGVIQSPRHLIKEKRETATLKCYPIPRHDTVYWYQQGPGQDPQFLISFYEKMQSDKGSIPDRFSAQQFSDYHSELNMSSLELGDSALYFCASSPKTHYNEQFFGPGTRLTVL.

This sequence joins TRBV6-6 and TRBJ2-7; D uncertain. The CDR3 consists of 14 residues. V was trimmed by 0 bases and J by 4 bases, leaving 10 bases between them. Germline values: CDR1 MNHNY, CDR2 SVGAGI (reference sequence). The CDR3 loop reads CASSYSVTSYEQYF. The CDR3 nucleotides read TGTGCCAGCAGTTACTCAGTGACAAGTTACGAGCAGTACTTC.

The chain joins TRBV21-1 to TRBJ2-5; the DNA was not used to check the table's D call, TRBD1. TRBV21-1 is noted as a pseudogene. The CDR3 totals 17 residues. The CDR3 region is CASSEGGRVTLWETQYF. The CDR3 DNA sequence: TGTGCCAGCAGCGAAGGGGGCAGGGTAACTCTTTGGGAGACCCAGTACTTC.

CDR3: CASSQGAREGYTF. Here the CDR3 DNA reads TGTGCCAGCTCTCAGGGGGCGCGGGAGGGCTACACCTTC. The chain employs TRBV25-1 and TRBJ1-2; 8 nucleotides match TRBD1. Germline V gene lookup returns CDR1 MGHDK and CDR2 SYGVNS. V trimming: 8 bases; J trimming: 8 bases; junction bases outside the gene matches: 10. The CDR3 sequence is 13 residues long.

The chain employs TRBV5-6 and TRBJ2-7; TRBD1 matches 7 bases. This CDR3 spans 15 amino acids. After removal of 0 bases from V and 4 bases from J, the junction contained 7 bases not matched to a gene. Germline CDR1 is SGHDT and CDR2 is YYEEEE. The DNA of the CDR3 is TGTGCCAGCAGCTTGGGAGGAACAGGGGAATACGAGCAGTACTTC. This encodes CASSLGGTGEYEQYF.

V usage is TRBV7-2 and J usage is TRBJ2-5, with 9 bases identical to TRBD1. There are 15 residues in the CDR3. V was pared by 5 bases and J by 2 bases, with 6 bases of the junction left unmatched. The germline CDR1 and CDR2 sequences are SGHTA and FQGNSA. As DNA, the CDR3 is TGTGCCAGCAGCCGTGGGACAGGGATACAAGAGACCCAGTACTTC. Protein product: CASSRGTGIQETQYF.

The chain couples TRBV27 to TRBJ1-5, with 7 bases aligning to TRBD1. With V trimmed by 5 bases and J by 12 bases, 13 bases remained unmatched. The CDR3 extends over 14 amino acids. CDR1 MNHEY and CDR2 SMNVEV come from the germline V gene (reference sequence). The CDR3 DNA is TGTGCCAGCAGTCCGGGCCCGACAGGGTACCACCAGCATTTT. Translated, it gives CASSPGPTGYHQHF.

The rearrangement uses TRBV14 and TRBJ1-3; possibly TRBD1 for D (6 bases). V was cut by 4 bases and J by 8 bases, with 12 bases left in between. Germline CDR1 is SGHDN and CDR2 is FVKESK. This CDR3 contains 13 residues. CDR3 amino acids: CASSLQGFHTIYF. The CDR3, as DNA: TGTGCCAGCAGCCTACAGGGATTCCACACCATATATTTT.

This chain joins TRBV6-7 and TRBJ2-1; weak D call: TRBD1 (6 bases). TRBV6-7 has ORF status, its function being uncertain. The CDR3 is made up of 15 amino acids. V was pared by 6 bases and J by 2 bases, with 14 bases between. The DNA of the CDR3 is TGTGCCAGCAGCGATGACAGGTCAGCCTACAATGAGCAGTTCTTC. It codes for CASSDDRSAYNEQFF.

The chain is built from TRBV28 and TRBJ1-2, with 12 positions matching TRBD1. Germline values: CDR1 MDHEN, CDR2 SYDVKM. The V segment lost 8 bases and the J segment 6 bases; nucleotides outside the gene matches: 13. CDR3 size: 16 residues. This chain's CDR3 is CASQAPGTGGVNGYTF. The CDR3 DNA reads as TGTGCCAGCCAAGCTCCCGGGACAGGGGGCGTAAATGGCTACACCTTC.

The V gene is TRBV6-5, the J gene TRBJ2-7, with 8 nucleotides matching TRBD1. This CDR3 is built from 14 residues. V shed 4 bases and J 6 bases; nucleotides not matched to a gene: 8. Germline V gives CDR1 MNHEY, CDR2 SVGAGI. The CDR3 DNA sequence: TGTGCCAGCAGTTCCCGCGCTGGACAGGGCGAGCAGTACTTC. This sequence encodes CASSSRAGQGEQYF.

This clone has just one count. The CDR3 nucleotides read TGTGCCAGCACCACATCCGGGACAGGGGGCGATGAGCAGTTCTTC. This sequence encodes CASTTSGTGGDEQFF. V is TRBV27 and J is TRBJ2-1, with TRBD1 matching 12 bases. Per the germline V gene, CDR1 is MNHEY and CDR2 is SMNVEV (reference sequence). V lost 7 bases, J lost 8 bases, and 9 bases stayed unmatched. This CDR3 region has 15 residues.

This clone was detected only once. The rearrangement links TRBV4-3 to TRBJ1-4, with 7 bases lining up with TRBD1. V trimming: 1 base; J trimming: 3 bases; junction bases outside the gene matches: 5. The CDR3 sequence is 16 residues long. Germline-derived CDR1 and CDR2 are LGHNA and YSLEER. The CDR3 region has the DNA TGCGCCAGCAGCCAAGGACATGGGACAGCTAATGAAAAACTGTTTTTT. It translates to CASSQGHGTANEKLFF.

This chain uses TRBV7-6 with TRBJ2-1; D may be TRBD2 (6 bases). CDR3 length: 16 residues. Trimming removed 5 bases from V and 7 bases from J, with 21 bases in between. Per germline, CDR1 SGHVS and CDR2 FNYEAQ. The CDR3 coding sequence is TGTGCCAGCAGCCCACGACTAGGAGCCTCGGGGAATGAGCAGTTCTTC. Its protein is CASSPRLGASGNEQFF.

V usage is TRBV24-1 and J usage is TRBJ1-1, with D tentatively TRBD1 (5 bases). The germline gives CDR1 KGHDR, CDR2 SFDVKD. V shed 7 bases and J shed 4 bases, with 9 bases lying between them. This CDR3 has 12 residues. CDR3 residues: CATRGAGTEAFF. Here the CDR3 DNA reads TGTGCCACCAGAGGGGCAGGCACTGAAGCTTTCTTT.

The chain employs TRBV6-5 and TRBJ1-4, with TRBD1 matching over 9 bases. Germline assignment: CDR1 MNHEY and CDR2 SVGAGI. CDR3 length: 14 residues. Losses at the gene ends were 5 bases for V and 7 bases for J; bases not matched to a gene: 5. The CDR3 nucleotides read TGTGCCAGCAGTCCGACAGGGGGAGGTGAAAAACTGTTTTTT. It is translated as CASSPTGGGEKLFF.

A remark on this clone: At the DNA level, this CDR3 is encoded by other sequences in the same sample as well. The chain couples TRBV11-2 to TRBJ2-7; maybe TRBD2 (6 bases). V was clipped by 0 bases and J by 3 bases, with 12 bases between them. The CDR3 consists of 15 residues. CDR1 is SGHAT, CDR2 FQNNGV, per germline. In nucleotides, the CDR3 is TGTGCCAGCAGCTTAGATCCTGGGGGGAACTACGAGCAGTACTTC. It specifies CASSLDPGGNYEQYF.

The chain uses TRBV13 and TRBJ1-1; TRBD1 matches 8 bases. The germline V gene encodes CDR1 PRHDT and CDR2 FYEKMQ (reference sequence). The CDR3 has 14 residues. Trimming removed 6 bases from V and 0 bases from J; junction bases left unmatched: 3. CDR3 region: CASSRGQVNTEAFF. CDR3 nucleotide sequence: TGTGCCAGCAGTAGGGGACAGGTGAACACTGAAGCTTTCTTT. Filled out from reference TRBV13 and TRBJ1-1, the complete variable domain reads AAGVIQSPRHLIKEKRETATLKCYPIPRHDTVYWYQQGPGQDPQFLISFYEKMQSDKGSIPDRFSAQQFSDYHSELNMSSLELGDSALYFCASSRGQVNTEAFFGQGTRLTVV.